Listed below are T cell receptor beta chains from one sample, sequenced in a study of blood T cells in healthy people across ages. TCRdb reprocessed the 5' RACE reads via MiXCR and lists one record per CDR3 protein. The data contain around 690,000 distinct CDR3 sequences, around three fifths of them seen just once; the ten biggest clones take up about two fifths. The sample taken for sequencing was blood. These receptor sequences come from a man in his sixties in good health. CDR3s leave out the opening cysteine and the closing phenylalanine or tryptophan.

TRBJ2-3 TRBV9 ASSGHRVRNSDTQY
TRBJ1-2 TRBV5-1 ASSLAGGVRGGYT
TRBJ1-4 TRBV27 ASSPRRDEKLF
- TRBV4-2 ASSPSDREDEQY
TRBJ2-5 TRBV28 ASSRPDWEGKETQY
TRBJ2-3 TRBV12-3/TRBV12-4 ASSLSYRDTQY
TRBJ1-6 TRBV6-1 ATSRTADNSPLH
TRBJ1-1 TRBV29-1 SVERDRNTEAF
TRBJ1-5 TRBV25-1 ASSEGTGEQPQH
TRBJ2-5 TRBV29-1 SVALSGETQY
TRBJ2-7 TRBV6-5 ASSYRLKAPPYEQY
TRBJ1-5 TRBV16 ASSPQLGGRSRNQPQH
TRBJ2-1 TRBV7-2 ASSGALYNEQF
TRBJ2-5 TRBV7-2 ASSLGAGGTGLQETQY
TRBJ1-1 TRBV10-3 AISESAATRNTEAF
TRBJ1-4 TRBV28 ASSKLGVGAPNEKLF
TRBJ1-2 TRBV21-1 ASSKKTGRNYGYT
TRBJ2-2 TRBV6-6 ASSWKYTGELF
TRBJ2-1 TRBV11-1 ASFGRGPHNEQF
TRBJ2-7 TRBV5-1 ASSLALVQGSYEQY
TRBJ2-6 TRBV29-1 CADASGANVLT
TRBJ2-3 TRBV11-2 ASSLRGTGSDTQY
TRBJ1-1 TRBV5-1 ASSFWDRGQSEAF
TRBJ2-6 TRBV27 ASRPTRSGANVLT
TRBJ2-3 TRBV9 ASSARHEADTQY
TRBJ2-5 TRBV10-3 AISEREAGGQETQY
TRBJ1-6 TRBV5-1 ASSYNRGRNSPLH
- TRBV2 ASSDDRVAETQY
TRBJ2-5 TRBV9 ASSPRRGKETQY
TRBJ2-7 TRBV12-5 ASGLGLAGAWEQY
TRBJ2-5 TRBV12-3/TRBV12-4 ASSLRNQETQY
TRBJ2-1 TRBV9 ASSGPESSYNEQF
TRBJ2-3 TRBV12-3/TRBV12-4 ASSQGRGGLVRSDTQY
TRBJ2-5 TRBV7-2 ASSGTSGTRGETQY
- TRBV4-1 ASSPTPLLAYEQY
TRBJ1-2 TRBV20-1 SARPGTENYGYT
TRBJ1-2 TRBV10-3 AISGQGDYGYT
TRBJ2-5 TRBV4-3 ASSQDWRQGRETQY
TRBJ1-6 TRBV15 ATSRAGNSYNSPLH
TRBJ2-7 TRBV2 AQARTASYEQY
TRBJ2-5 TRBV3-1 ASSQWGDAQETQY
TRBJ2-7 TRBV6-6 ASSYGGWYEQY
TRBJ1-1 TRBV18 ASSPNSGGVDTEAF
TRBJ2-2 TRBV20-1 SARDLLRTGELF
TRBJ1-1 TRBV12-3/TRBV12-4 ASRSTGTGRTEAF
TRBJ1-2 TRBV6-1 ASIRDRGGGYT
TRBJ2-1 TRBV7-2 ASSPRTSGGAHNEQF
TRBJ1-5 TRBV2 ASSSGQPPNQPQH
TRBJ2-5 TRBV3-1 ASSQVPGETQY
TRBJ2-7 TRBV11-1 ASSEKGDTYEQY
TRBJ2-6 TRBV29-1 SVMGQSSGANVLT